This T cell receptor (beta chain) is drawn from a study of monozygotic twins with inflammatory bowel disease. The CDR3 is 13 residues long. The germline gives CDR1 DFQATT, CDR2 SNEGSKA (reference sequence). Each CDR3 protein gets one entry in TCRdb, which reprocessed the 5' RACE reads and gives no DNA. This sample's clone table lists 420,000 or so distinct CDR3 sequences. The gene calls are TRBV20-1 and TRBJ1-5. Sequencing was carried out using blood. The sequence was collected from a human donor with ulcerative colitis or Crohn's disease, or a healthy co-twin of an affected twin (not recorded which). CDR3 in amino acids: CSAREVPLGPQHF.